Given below is one T cell receptor (beta chain) in context. What it binds is unknown. Authors of the study amplified TCR beta CDR3 regions from RNA transcripts. First-round RT-PCR targeting the TCR CDR3 was performed with the HTBI primer set. TCRdb re-derived calls from the multiplex PCR reads in MiXCR, one entry per CDR3 protein. Here the sample spans around 620,000 distinct CDR3 sequences, just over 45% being singletons. The data originate from a study of T cells in Graves' hyperthyroidism and ophthalmopathy. The CDR3 loop spans 16 amino acids. Germline CDR1 reads DFQATT; CDR2 reads SNEGSKA (reference sequence). V shed 1 base, J shed 10 bases, and the junction held 11 bases outside the gene matches. General study points: Most clonotypes expanded in the thyroid (above 0.001) were also present in blood. A model built on 13 V-J features separated ophthalmopathy from stable hyperthyroidism.

The J gene is TRBJ1-6, the V gene TRBV20-1, with TRBD1 identical over 9 bases. This receptor was taken from an adult woman with Graves' disease, either hyperthyroidism or ophthalmopathy (not recorded which). Sequencing was done on a sample of peripheral blood or thyroid tissue (not recorded which). CDR3 loop: CSARGTGQGEWSPLHF. DNA of the CDR3: TGCAGTGCTAGAGGGACGGGACAGGGTGAATGGTCACCCCTCCACTTT.